Below are 21 T cell receptor beta chains sequenced from a single sample in a study of control samples from healthy donors and cancer patients. The protocol was immunoSEQ multiplex PCR, while the TCRdb copy is restricted to in-frame clones and leaves out a portion. The sample comprises roughly 51,000 clones, approximately 90% of which are singletons, and 1.6% rests with the top ten. Material: PBMCs. These receptors were obtained from a man in his forties with colorectal cancer.

The CDR3 sequence is CASRLDRGTEAFF. CDR3 DNA: TGTGCCAGCAGATTGGACAGGGGCACTGAAGCTTTCTTT. This chain joins TRBV7-9 and TRBJ1-1; 9 bases agree with TRBD1. Trimming at V came to 6 bases and at J to 4 bases, leaving 3 bases not matched to a gene. This CDR3 contains 13 residues. From germline, CDR1 is SEHNR and CDR2 FQNEAQ (reference sequence). The variable domain in full, completed from reference TRBV7-9 and TRBJ1-1, reads DTGVSQNPRHKITKRGQNVTFRCDPISEHNRLYWYRQTLGQGPEFLTYFQNEAQLEKSRLLSDRFSAERPKGSFSTLEIQRTEQGDSAMYLCASRLDRGTEAFFGQGTRLTVV.

V and J are TRBV7-2 and TRBJ1-1; D is ambiguous. V dropped 1 base and J dropped 3 bases, with 9 bases sitting between them. Germline CDR1 is SGHTA and CDR2 is FQGNSA. CDR3 length equals 14 residues. In DNA, the CDR3 is TGTGCCAGCAGCTTAGTGCGAGGTGACACTGAAGCTTTCTTT. Protein: CASSLVRGDTEAFF.

The rearrangement joins TRBV7-9 to TRBJ1-1; D ambiguous. V dropped 6 bases and J dropped 1 base, with 6 bases sitting between them. The length of the CDR3 is 12 residues. Germline V gene sequence: CDR1 SEHNR, CDR2 FQNEAQ (reference sequence). CDR3 amino acids: CASRTTNTEAFF. CDR3 nucleotides: TGTGCCAGCAGAACAACGAACACTGAAGCTTTCTTT.

The chain employs TRBV6-5 and TRBJ2-7; D is perhaps TRBD1 (6 bases). The V gene lost 8 bases and the J gene lost 2 bases, with 19 bases spanning the gap. This CDR3 region has 15 residues. Germline lookup yields CDR1 MNHEY and CDR2 SVGAGI. CDR3 sequence reads: CASYGPGHEAYEQYF. The DNA of the CDR3 is TGTGCCAGCTACGGTCCGGGACACGAAGCCTACGAGCAGTACTTC.

The chain uses TRBV18 and TRBJ2-7; D is undetermined. CDR3 size: 12 residues. The V gene lost 3 bases and the J gene lost 6 bases, with 9 bases spanning the gap. In germline, CDR1 is KGHSH, CDR2 LQKENI. CDR3 residues: CASSPKSGEQYF. In DNA, the CDR3 is TGTGCCAGCTCACCCAAATCTGGCGAGCAGTACTTC. The full variable domain, rest sourced from reference TRBV18 and TRBJ2-7, is NAGVMQNPRHLVRRRGQEARLRCSPMKGHSHVYWYRQLPEEGLKFMVYLQKENIIDESGMPKERFSAEFPKEGPSILRIQQVVRGDSAAYFCASSPKSGEQYFGPGTRLTVT.

V gene TRBV11-2 combines with J gene TRBJ2-7; D remains unclear. CDR3 length: 15 amino acids. CDR1 and CDR2 (germline): SGHAT, FQNNGV. The ends were cut back, 4 bases at V and 2 bases at J, with 15 bases in the middle. CDR3 sequence: CASSSRPDGTYEQYF. CDR3 bases: TGTGCCAGCAGCTCGAGGCCCGACGGCACCTACGAGCAGTACTTC.

The chain joins TRBV5-4 to TRBJ2-1, with 14 bases lining up with TRBD2. CDR3 size: 18 residues. Per the germline V gene, CDR1 is SGHNT and CDR2 is YYREEE (reference sequence). With 2 bases clipped from V and 0 bases from J, the junction kept 4 bases outside the gene matches. In nucleotides, the CDR3 is TGTGCCAGCAGCTTTAGACTAGCGGGAGGGAGCTCCTACAATGAGCAGTTCTTC. Translation: CASSFRLAGGSSYNEQFF.

The chain uses TRBV13 and TRBJ1-1; 10 nucleotides line up with TRBD1. CDR3 length equals 16 residues. Germline CDR1 reads PRHDT; CDR2 reads FYEKMQ (reference sequence). The trim removed 4 bases at V and 1 base at J, leaving 6 bases unmatched. Written as DNA, the CDR3 is TGTGCCAGCAGCTCTGGGACAGGGGTTGAGAACACTGAAGCTTTCTTT. Amino acid sequence: CASSSGTGVENTEAFF.

The chain recombines TRBV10-3 with TRBJ2-3; D not resolved. V was trimmed by 3 bases and J by 5 bases, leaving 9 bases between them. CDR3 length equals 13 residues. The germline CDR1 and CDR2 sequences are ENHRY and SYGVKD. For the CDR3, the DNA is TGTGCCATCAGTGATCGTTTAGAAGATACGCAGTATTTT. Translating it yields CAISDRLEDTQYF.

By proportion, this clone is medium-sized. The chain joins TRBV7-6 to TRBJ1-4; TRBD1 is a possible D gene (6 bases). CDR1 is SGHVS, CDR2 FNYEAQ, per germline. The CDR3 consists of 15 residues. V was cut by 1 base and J by 6 bases, with 12 bases left in between. DNA of the CDR3: TGTGCCAGCAGCTTAGAAGTGGGGGCGGATGAAAAACTGTTTTTT. It yields the protein CASSLEVGADEKLFF.

The genes are TRBV27 and TRBJ1-2, with no clear D. The CDR3 sequence is 14 residues long. Germline-derived CDR1 and CDR2 are MNHEY and SMNVEV (reference sequence). Trimming took off 0 bases at V and 8 bases at J, with 13 bases between the two ends. The CDR3 spells CASSLSTGVEGYTF. CDR3 bases: TGTGCCAGCAGTTTATCTACGGGTGTGGAGGGCTACACCTTC.

This chain uses TRBV6-2 or TRBV6-3 with TRBJ2-2; D is possibly TRBD2 (6 bases). The V end lost 3 bases, the J end lost 3 bases, and 14 bases lay between the germline ends. This CDR3 has 16 amino acids. Looked up from germline, CDR1 is MNHEY and CDR2 is SVGEGT. As DNA, the CDR3 is TGTGCCAGCAGTTATTTGGGCGGGATTGACACCGGGGAGCTGTTTTTT. Translating it yields CASSYLGGIDTGELFF.

The count of this clone is one. The rearrangement joins TRBV2 to TRBJ1-1, with a possible D match to TRBD1 (6 bases). Per the germline V gene, CDR1 is SNHLY and CDR2 is FYNNEI. This CDR3 contains 13 residues. Trimming took 6 bases from V and 4 from J, leaving 12 bases between them. This chain's CDR3 is CASRQGLGTEAFF. In DNA, the CDR3 is TGTGCCAGCAGACAGGGTCTAGGCACTGAAGCTTTCTTT. Full variable domain (rest looked up from reference TRBV2 and TRBJ1-1): EPEVTQTPSHQVTQMGQEVILRCVPISNHLYFYWYRQILGQKVEFLVSFYNNEISEKSEIFDDQFSVERPDGSNFTLKIRSTKLEDSAMYFCASRQGLGTEAFFGQGTRLTVV.

V gene TRBV15 combines with J gene TRBJ2-3; weak D call: TRBD1 (6 bases). This CDR3 comprises 14 residues. V lost 0 bases to trimming and J lost 6 bases, with 10 bases between them. From germline, CDR1 is LNHNV and CDR2 YYDKDF (reference sequence). CDR3 protein: CATSRDGTIDTQYF. For the CDR3, the DNA is TGTGCCACCAGCAGAGATGGGACAATCGATACGCAGTATTTT.

This chain links TRBV6-5 with TRBJ1-5; D is perhaps TRBD1 (6 bases). The CDR3 runs to 14 residues. CDR1 is MNHEY and CDR2 is SVGAGI in the germline V gene. The V end lost 8 bases, the J end lost 0 bases, and 11 bases lay between the germline ends. The CDR3 DNA follows: TGTGCCAGCGGGGCGGGGGCTAGCAATCAGCCCCAGCATTTT. Translation: CASGAGASNQPQHF.

The chain combines TRBV7-8 with TRBJ2-7, with D uncertain. There are 14 residues in the CDR3. The germline gives CDR1 SGHVS, CDR2 FQNEAQ. Deletions cut 2 bases from V and 0 bases from J, with 8 bases between. Here the CDR3 DNA reads TGTGCCAGCAGCTTACAGGAAAGCTCCTACGAGCAGTACTTC. Protein product: CASSLQESSYEQYF.

The rearrangement uses TRBV5-1 and TRBJ2-7, with 10 bases that match TRBD1. The J segment lost 6 bases and the V segment lost 4 bases, leaving 10 bases of the junction unmatched. CDR1 is SGHRS, CDR2 YFSETQ, per germline. The CDR3 covers 15 residues. The CDR3 DNA follows: TGCGCCAGCAGCGACACCGCCGGGACAGGGGCCGAGCAGTACTTC. Translation: CASSDTAGTGAEQYF.

The rearrangement joins TRBV3-1 (or the pseudogene TRBV3-2) to TRBJ2-7; possible D gene TRBD1, 6 bases. Germline CDR1 reads LGHDT; CDR2 reads YNNKEL (reference sequence). V lost 3 bases and J 1 base, leaving 10 bases between the germline ends. This CDR3 is 14 amino acids long. This chain's CDR3 is CASSQGHLSYEQYF. In nucleotides, the CDR3 is TGTGCCAGCAGCCAGGGACATTTGTCCTACGAGCAGTACTTC.

The CDR3 region has the DNA TGTGCCAGCAGCAGCGGACAGCGAGTATCAACTAATGAAAAACTGTTTTTT. Its translation is CASSSGQRVSTNEKLFF. The J gene is TRBJ1-4, the V gene TRBV5-8; D may be TRBD1 (6 bases). Trimming removed 4 bases from V and 0 bases from J, with 16 bases in between. This CDR3 has 17 residues. The germline V gene has CDR1 SGHTS and CDR2 YDEGEE.

Of note for this clone: A read error may account for a junction end that differs from germline. J is TRBJ2-1 and V is TRBV7-7, with TRBD2 identical over 8 bases. From germline, CDR1 is SSHAT and CDR2 FNYEAQ (reference sequence). The CDR3 has 17 amino acids. The DNA for the CDR3 is TGTGCTAGCAGCCGTGCCGGGGGGGGGACAACCTACAATGAGCAGTTCTTC. Encoded protein: CASSRAGGGTTYNEQFF.

The chain recombines TRBV28 with TRBJ2-5, with 11 bases lining up with TRBD2. CDR3 length equals 14 residues. Trimming took 6 bases from V and 2 from J; bases not matched to a gene: 2. Germline loops: CDR1 MDHEN, CDR2 SYDVKM. CDR3 sequence: CASRLAGAQETQYF. The CDR3 region has the DNA TGTGCCAGCAGACTAGCGGGAGCACAAGAGACCCAGTACTTC.